Listed below are T cell receptor beta chains from one sample, sequenced in a study of tissue T cells after allogeneic stem cell transplantation. This table comes from immunoSEQ multiplex PCR, and its TCRdb copy is limited to in-frame clones, with some not included. The table shows 3,500 to 4,500 clones, with around three fifths occurring only once. The sample in question was tissue from the ileum, obtained at autopsy. The receptor source for this set is a male donor at least 60 years old with lung cancer. Both conserved end residues are trimmed from each CDR3.

TRBV10-3	TRBJ2-1	AISESLRESEQF
TRBV7-8	TRBJ1-1	ASSLGRSSTEAF
TRBV4-3	TRBJ2-7	ASSQDNGGGSYEQY
TRBV28	TRBJ1-1	ASSPPLTGLSDAEAF
TRBV28	TRBJ1-1	ATTRLLGAF
TRBV5-6	TRBJ2-7	ASSSGLAPYEQY
TRBV5-8	TRBJ2-1	ASSSKGRVPYNEQF
TRBV6-2/TRBV6-3	TRBJ1-1	ASSYQKLSEAF
TRBV4-2	TRBJ2-7	ASSQDSQNRYEQY
TRBV6-6	TRBJ1-6	ASSYMGGSINSPLH
TRBV7-7	TRBJ1-1	ASSLRQGTEAF
TRBV11-2	TRBJ2-2	ASSVIAGSQPGTGELF
TRBV6-5	TRBJ2-7	ASTPSGAYEQY
TRBV4-3	TRBJ1-2	ASSQDTFTGYT
TRBV5-1	TRBJ1-2	ASSSKQGNYGYT
TRBV9	TRBJ2-7	ASAPGATYEQY
TRBV6-5	TRBJ1-1	ASSPGRGGTEAF
TRBV7-9	TRBJ1-1	ASSLEQRSEAF
TRBV9	TRBJ1-2	ASSVADAQGYGYT
TRBV10-3	TRBJ1-5	AISDTGGLEPQH
TRBV11-2	TRBJ1-6	ASSLAGQGGNRSPLH
TRBV4-3	TRBJ2-7	ASSQARANSYEQY
TRBV27	TRBJ1-1	ASSLLTGGNTEAF
TRBV5-4	TRBJ1-2	ASSLAGTAYGYT
TRBV29-1	TRBJ2-3	SVGGQGTDTQY
TRBV12-3/TRBV12-4	TRBJ2-3	ASTVHGADTQY
TRBV5-8	TRBJ2-2	ASSVGTRDTGELF
TRBV21-1	TRBJ2-2	ASSPFGRLITGELF
TRBV6-5	TRBJ2-6	ASSYRAIGANVLT
TRBV5-5	TRBJ2-5	ASSLAGETQY
TRBV12-5	TRBJ2-5	ASGLPTTSGKTQY
TRBV18	TRBJ2-7	ASSRNPAAYEQY
TRBV29-1	TRBJ2-2	SVANTGELF
TRBV29-1	TRBJ2-7	SVAGGQSYEQY
TRBV10-3	TRBJ2-2	AIRKGAVDGTGELF
TRBV6-2/TRBV6-3	TRBJ2-7	ASSRRRKGGYEQY
TRBV28	TRBJ2-2	ASLGLSIIGELF
TRBV15	TRBJ2-7	ATSTGQDFYEQY
TRBV12-1	TRBJ2-4	ASSFDAGGPPDIQY
TRBV11-2	TRBJ2-1	ASSSGTRTYNEQF
TRBV28	TRBJ1-1	ASSPWDRVTLGEAF
TRBV4-3	TRBJ2-7	ASSQEGSGGTYEQY
TRBV29-1	TRBJ1-2	SVSDREDRYGYT
TRBV10-3	TRBJ2-1	AISLDNEQF
TRBV5-6	TRBJ2-7	ASSFRGTGVSYEQY
TRBV30	TRBJ1-2	AWTGARYGYT
TRBV2	TRBJ2-2	ASSSRGTGELF
TRBV10-2	TRBJ1-2	ASQTDSYGYT
TRBV3-1/TRBV3-2	TRBJ2-5	ASSQEGDPHQETQY
TRBV3-1/TRBV3-2	TRBJ1-4	ASRQTGTGKTKLF